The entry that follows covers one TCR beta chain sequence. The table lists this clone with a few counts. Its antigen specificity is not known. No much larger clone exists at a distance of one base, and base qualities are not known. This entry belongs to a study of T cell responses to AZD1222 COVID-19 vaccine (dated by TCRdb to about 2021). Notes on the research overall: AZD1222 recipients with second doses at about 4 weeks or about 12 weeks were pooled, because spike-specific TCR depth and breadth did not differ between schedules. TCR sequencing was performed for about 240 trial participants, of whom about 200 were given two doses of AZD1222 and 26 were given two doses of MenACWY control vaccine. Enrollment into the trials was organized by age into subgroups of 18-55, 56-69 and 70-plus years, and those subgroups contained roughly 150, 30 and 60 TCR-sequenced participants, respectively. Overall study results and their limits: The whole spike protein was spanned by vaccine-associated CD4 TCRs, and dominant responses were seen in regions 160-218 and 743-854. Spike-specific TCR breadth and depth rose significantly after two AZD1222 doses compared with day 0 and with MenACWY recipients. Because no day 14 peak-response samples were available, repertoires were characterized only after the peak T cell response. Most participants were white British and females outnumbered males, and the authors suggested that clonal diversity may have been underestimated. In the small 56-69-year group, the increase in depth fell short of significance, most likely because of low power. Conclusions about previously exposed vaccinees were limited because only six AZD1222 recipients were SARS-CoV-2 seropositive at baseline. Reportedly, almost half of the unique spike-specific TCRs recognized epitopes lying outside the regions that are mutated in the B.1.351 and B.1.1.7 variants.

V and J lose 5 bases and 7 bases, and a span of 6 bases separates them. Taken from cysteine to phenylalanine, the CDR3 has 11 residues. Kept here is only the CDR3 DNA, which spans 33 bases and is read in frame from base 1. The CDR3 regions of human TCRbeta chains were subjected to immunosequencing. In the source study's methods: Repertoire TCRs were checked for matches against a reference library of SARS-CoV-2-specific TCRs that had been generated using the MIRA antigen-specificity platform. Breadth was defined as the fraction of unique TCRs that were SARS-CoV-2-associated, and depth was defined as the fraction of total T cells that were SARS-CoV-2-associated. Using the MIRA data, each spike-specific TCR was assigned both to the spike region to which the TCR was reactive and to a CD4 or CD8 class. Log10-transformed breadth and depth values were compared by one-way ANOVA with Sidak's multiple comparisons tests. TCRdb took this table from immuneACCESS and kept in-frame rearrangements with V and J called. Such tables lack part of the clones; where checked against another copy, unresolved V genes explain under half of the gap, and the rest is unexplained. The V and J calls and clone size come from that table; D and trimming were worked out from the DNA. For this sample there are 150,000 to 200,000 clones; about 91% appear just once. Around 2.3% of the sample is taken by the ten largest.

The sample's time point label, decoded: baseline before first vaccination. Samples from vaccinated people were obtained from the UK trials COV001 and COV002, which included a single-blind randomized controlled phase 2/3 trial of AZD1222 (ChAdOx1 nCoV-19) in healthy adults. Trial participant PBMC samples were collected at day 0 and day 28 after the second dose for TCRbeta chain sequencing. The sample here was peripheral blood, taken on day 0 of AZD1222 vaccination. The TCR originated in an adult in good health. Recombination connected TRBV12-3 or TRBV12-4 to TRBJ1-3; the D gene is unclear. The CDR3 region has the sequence CASSPRNTIYF. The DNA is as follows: TGTGCCAGCAGTCCCCGGAACACCATATATTTT.